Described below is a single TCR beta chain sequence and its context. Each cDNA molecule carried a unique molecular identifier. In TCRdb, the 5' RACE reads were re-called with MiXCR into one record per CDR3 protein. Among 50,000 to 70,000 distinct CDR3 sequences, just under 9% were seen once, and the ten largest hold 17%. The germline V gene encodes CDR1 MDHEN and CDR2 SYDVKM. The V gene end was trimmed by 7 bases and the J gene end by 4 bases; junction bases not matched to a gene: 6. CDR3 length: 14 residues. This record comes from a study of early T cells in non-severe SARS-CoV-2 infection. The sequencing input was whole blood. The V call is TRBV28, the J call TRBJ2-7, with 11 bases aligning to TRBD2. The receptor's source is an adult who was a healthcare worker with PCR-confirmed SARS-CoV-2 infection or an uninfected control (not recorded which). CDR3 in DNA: TGTGCCAGCAACCAACTAGCGGGAGCTTACGAGCAGTACTTC. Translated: CASNQLAGAYEQYF.